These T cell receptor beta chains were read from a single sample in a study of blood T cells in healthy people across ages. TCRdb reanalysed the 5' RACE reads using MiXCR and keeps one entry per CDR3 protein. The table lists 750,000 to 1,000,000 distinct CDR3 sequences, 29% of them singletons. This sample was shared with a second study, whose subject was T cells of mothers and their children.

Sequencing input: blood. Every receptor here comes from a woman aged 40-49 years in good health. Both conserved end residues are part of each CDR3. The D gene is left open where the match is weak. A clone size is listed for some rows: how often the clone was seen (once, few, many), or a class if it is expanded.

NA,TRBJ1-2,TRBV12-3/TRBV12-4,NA,CASSHTGTNYGYTF,TGTGCCAGCAGCCATACCGGGACCAACTATGGCTACACCTTC
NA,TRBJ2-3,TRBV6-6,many,CASSDETRVHTDTQYF,TGTGCCAGCAGTGATGAAACCCGGGTGCACACAGATACGCAGTATTTT
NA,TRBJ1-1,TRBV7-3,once,CASSSTGSRTEAFF,TGTGCCAGCAGCTCGACCGGGAGTAGGACTGAAGCTTTCTTT
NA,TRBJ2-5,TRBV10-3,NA,CAISGRLEETQYF,TGTGCCATCAGTGGAAGACTAGAAGAGACCCAGTACTTC
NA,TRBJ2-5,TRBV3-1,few,CASSQFQETQYF,TGTGCCAGCAGCCAATTCCAAGAGACCCAGTACTTC
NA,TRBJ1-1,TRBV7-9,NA,CASSLGGGLRSGEEAFF,TGTGCCAGCAGCTTAGGGGGTGGGCTTCGGTCGGGGGAAGAAGCTTTCTTT
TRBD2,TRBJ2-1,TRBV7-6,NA,CASSSTSGESSYNEQFF,TGTGCCAGCAGCTCCACTAGCGGCGAGAGCTCCTACAATGAGCAGTTCTTC
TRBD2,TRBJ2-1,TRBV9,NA,CASSNSAGGPYNEQFF,TGTGCCAGCAGTAATTCGGCGGGGGGCCCCTACAATGAGCAGTTCTTC
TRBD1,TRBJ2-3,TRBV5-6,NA,CASSLSSQYQGAGDTQYF,TGTGCCAGCAGCTTATCTTCTCAGTATCAGGGGGCAGGGGATACGCAGTATTTT
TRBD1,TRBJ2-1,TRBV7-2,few,CASSLAGTGGGETQFF,TGTGCCAGCAGCTTAGCTGGGACAGGGGGCGGGGAGACCCAGTTCTTC
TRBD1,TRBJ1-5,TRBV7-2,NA,CASSLIPQGGGVLPQHF,TGTGCCAGCAGCTTAATACCGCAGGGGGGAGGCGTTTTGCCCCAGCATTTT
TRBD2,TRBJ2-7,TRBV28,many,CASSFSGGGAYEQYF,TGCGCCAGCAGCTTTAGCGGGGGGGGCGCCTACGAGCAGTACTTC
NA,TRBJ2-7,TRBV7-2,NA,CASSLGSSGLEQYF,TGTGCCAGCAGCTTAGGAAGCAGCGGCCTCGAGCAGTACTTC
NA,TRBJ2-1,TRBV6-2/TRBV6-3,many,CASTSLESSYNEQFF,TGTGCCAGCACCTCACTAGAGAGCTCCTACAATGAGCAGTTCTTC
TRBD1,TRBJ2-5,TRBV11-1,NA,CASSLYVGAGRQGTSQETQYF,TGTGCCAGCAGCTTGTATGTGGGGGCGGGCAGACAGGGAACCTCCCAAGAGACCCAGTACTTC
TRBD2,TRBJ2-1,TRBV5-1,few,CASSKGTSGYNEQFF,TGCGCCAGCAGCAAGGGGACTAGCGGTTACAATGAGCAGTTCTTC
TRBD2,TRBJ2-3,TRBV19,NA,CASCLGGTDTQYF,TGTGCCAGTTGTCTCGGGGGGACAGATACGCAGTATTTT
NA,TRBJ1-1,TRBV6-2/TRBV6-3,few,CASSYSSARSRRSEAFF,TGTGCCAGCAGTTACTCGTCGGCTCGTAGTAGGAGATCTGAAGCTTTCTTT
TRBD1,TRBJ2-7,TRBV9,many,CASSVAPGQGSEQYF,TGTGCCAGCAGCGTAGCTCCGGGACAGGGATCCGAGCAGTACTTC
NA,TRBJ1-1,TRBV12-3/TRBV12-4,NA,CASSLSQKGAEAFF,TGTGCCAGCAGTTTATCCCAGAAGGGGGCTGAAGCTTTCTTT
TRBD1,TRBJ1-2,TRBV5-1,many,CASSSRSTGQGVNGYTF,TGCGCCAGCAGCTCGCGAAGCACGGGACAGGGGGTAAATGGCTACACCTTC
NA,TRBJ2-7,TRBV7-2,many,CASSPTYESYEQYF,TGTGCCAGCAGCCCTACGTATGAGTCCTACGAGCAGTACTTC
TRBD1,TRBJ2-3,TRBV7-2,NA,CASSSWTGWGTDTQYF,TGTGCCAGCAGCTCGTGGACAGGGTGGGGGACAGATACGCAGTATTTT
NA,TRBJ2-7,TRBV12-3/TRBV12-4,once,CASSGGTADPYF,TGTGCCAGCAGCGGGGGGACAGCCGATCCGTACTTC
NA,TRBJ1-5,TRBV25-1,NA,CASSAPSGPQHF,TGTGCCAGCAGTGCCCCCTCGGGGCCCCAGCATTTT
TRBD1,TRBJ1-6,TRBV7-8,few,CASHRGGGSPLHF,TGTGCCAGTCACAGGGGCGGAGGATCACCCCTCCACTTT
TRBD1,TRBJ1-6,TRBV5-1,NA,CASSLNRDRGNSPLHF,TGCGCCAGCAGCTTAAACCGGGACAGGGGTAATTCACCCCTCCACTTT
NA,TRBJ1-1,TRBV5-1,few,CASNPGAAGDTEAFF,TGCGCCAGCAACCCTGGGGCGGCCGGAGACACTGAAGCTTTCTTT
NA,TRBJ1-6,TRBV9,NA,CASSGPRANSPLHF,TGTGCCAGCAGCGGACCCCGGGCAAATTCACCCCTCCACTTT
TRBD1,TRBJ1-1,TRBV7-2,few,CASTRREGAGTEAFF,TGTGCCAGCACCCGGCGGGAGGGGGCGGGTACTGAAGCTTTCTTT
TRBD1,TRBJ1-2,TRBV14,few,CASSQVRDSYGYTF,TGTGCCAGCAGCCAAGTAAGGGACAGCTATGGCTACACCTTC
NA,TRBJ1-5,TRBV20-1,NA,CSARGGNSDRPQHF,TGCAGTGCTAGGGGGGGGAACTCCGATCGGCCCCAGCATTTT
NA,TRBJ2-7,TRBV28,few,CASSSQPLNEQYF,TGTGCCAGCAGTTCACAGCCCTTGAACGAGCAGTACTTC
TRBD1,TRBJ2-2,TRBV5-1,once,CASSGTGQSGELFF,TGCGCCAGCAGCGGAACGGGACAGAGCGGGGAGCTGTTTTTT
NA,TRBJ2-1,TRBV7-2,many,CASSLWGPSSYNEQFF,TGTGCCAGCAGCTTGTGGGGGCCTAGCTCCTACAATGAGCAGTTCTTC
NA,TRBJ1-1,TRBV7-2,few,CASSLVGFEAFF,TGTGCCAGCAGCTTAGTAGGGTTTGAAGCTTTCTTT